The T cell receptor (beta chain) described here comes from a study of Graves' ophthalmopathy and Graves' hyperthyroidism. Study results and limitations: Sensitivity of under 71% and specificity of approximately 72% were achieved by the model that predicted ophthalmopathy progression. Detection in blood was also observed for most expanded thyroid clonotypes above 0.001 frequency.

RNA transcripts provided the template for amplifying TCR beta CDR3 regions. HTBI primers served in a first-round RT-PCR, which a second-round multiplex PCR followed. In TCRdb, the multiplex PCR reads were re-called with MiXCR into one record per CDR3 protein. The table records about 740,000 distinct CDR3 sequences, about 44% of them present only once. As to this clonotype: Its antigen is unknown.

The germline gives CDR1 SGHNT, CDR2 YENEEA. The trim removed 3 bases at V and 2 bases at J, leaving 3 bases unmatched. This CDR3 region has 14 residues. Ophthalmopathy donors showed moderate-to-severe activity, CAS ≥3, NOSPECS ≥4 and a duration under 3 months. Isolation of PBMCs was performed using over 9.5 ml of fresh peripheral blood. The V and J genes are TRBV11-3 and TRBJ1-2, with TRBD1 identical over 7 bases. The TCR comes from an adult man with Graves' ophthalmopathy. What was sequenced was peripheral blood. The CDR3, as DNA: TGTGCCAGCAGCTTGAAAGGGGGCAACTATGGCTACACCTTC. Amino acids: CASSLKGGNYGYTF.